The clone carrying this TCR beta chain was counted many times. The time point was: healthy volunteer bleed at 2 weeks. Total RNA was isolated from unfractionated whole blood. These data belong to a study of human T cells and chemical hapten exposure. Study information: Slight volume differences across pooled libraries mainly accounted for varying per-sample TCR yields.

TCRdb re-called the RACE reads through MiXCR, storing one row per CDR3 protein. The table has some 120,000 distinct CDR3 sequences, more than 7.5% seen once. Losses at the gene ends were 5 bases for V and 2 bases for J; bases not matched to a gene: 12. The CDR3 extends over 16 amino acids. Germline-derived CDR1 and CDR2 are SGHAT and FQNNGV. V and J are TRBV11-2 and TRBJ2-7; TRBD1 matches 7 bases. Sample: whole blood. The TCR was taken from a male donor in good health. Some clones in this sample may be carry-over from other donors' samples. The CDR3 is CASSMITGAPPYEQYF. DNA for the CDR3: TGTGCCAGCAGCATGATTACAGGGGCACCACCCTACGAGCAGTACTTC. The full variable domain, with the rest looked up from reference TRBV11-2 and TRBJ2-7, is EAGVAQSPRYKIIEKRQSVAFWCNPISGHATLYWYQQILGQGPKLLIQFQNNGVVDDSQLPKDRFSAERLKGVDSTLKIQPAKLEDSAVYLCASSMITGAPPYEQYFGPGTRLTVT.